The present entry profiles one TCR beta chain with its context. What it recognizes is unknown. The record originates from a study of graft-versus-host responses after intestinal transplantation. Whole-study context: Multivisceral, liver-intestinal, or isolated intestinal transplants were received by the recipients. Findings and limits, study-wide: Declines in HvG clones occurring early post-transplant were associated with peak circulating GvH clone levels. GvH clones appeared in recipient marrow, some first in ileum or blood.

Data came from immunoSEQ multiplex PCR; TCRdb stores just in-frame clones and leaves some out. The table records over 85,000 clones, just under 95% of them present only once. This CDR3 comprises 16 residues. Source: unstimulated CD8+ T cells sorted from spleen or lymph node cells, taken before intestinal transplant. This rearrangement joins TRBV12-2 to TRBJ2-7; the DNA was not used to check the table's D call, TRBD1. TRBV12-2 is annotated as a pseudogene. The clonotype comes from a human donor who received an intestinal transplant. The CDR3 DNA is TGTGCAAGTCGCTTGTCAACAGGGAACCTCTCCTACGAGCAGTACTTC. It specifies CASRLSTGNLSYEQYF.